This entry features one T cell receptor (beta chain) sequence. Per the original methods: It was from reference gene primer amplification that nucleated cell counts were estimated. Some clones are missing from TCRdb's copy, which holds only in-frame ones; the method was immunoSEQ multiplex PCR. The V and J calls and clone size were taken over from that table, and D and trimming were inferred from the DNA. This table holds some 240,000 clones, 65% to 90% found once. These data originate in a study of blood T cell repertoires in COVID-19. Study-wide context: Sites in the United States, Italy and Spain provided acute and convalescent COVID-19 samples. From T cells, B-cell-depleted T cells, or PBMCs came the material, which was cDNA or gDNA.

CDR3 size: 16 residues. Trimming left V 3 bases short and J 4 bases short, with 18 bases between. The germline gives CDR1 LGHNT, CDR2 FRNRAP. The receptor comes from a woman aged 40 to 49 who had recovered from COVID-19. Material: peripheral blood. The chain is built from TRBV12-5 and TRBJ1-1; no clear D gene. CDR3 amino acids: CASGLNPGSGSTEAFF. CDR3 bases: TGTGCTAGTGGTTTAAACCCCGGGTCCGGTAGCACTGAAGCTTTCTTT.